Following are 5 T cell receptor beta chains from one sample sequenced in a study of technical replicates of blood from a few donors. Using immunoSEQ multiplex PCR, the repertoire was profiled, and TCRdb retains in-frame clones only, with some absent. The table has roughly 70,000 clones, over 90% seen once. Sequencing was done on a sample of PBMCs. Every receptor here comes from a human donor in good health. Some clones in this sample may be carry-over from other donors' samples.

Only one count was recorded for this clone. The V call is TRBV6-5, the J call TRBJ1-2, with TRBD1 identical over 7 bases. CDR3 length: 15 residues. The V segment lost 5 bases and the J segment 8 bases; nucleotides outside the gene matches: 14. Per germline, CDR1 MNHEY and CDR2 SVGAGI. In nucleotides, the CDR3 is TGTGCCAGCAGTCCCGAATCAGACAGGGCTAGAGGCTACACCTTC. Translating gives CASSPESDRARGYTF.

DNA for the CDR3: TGTGCCAGCCTCCCCAGGGGTGACAGTTACGAGCAGTACTTC. Amino acid sequence: CASLPRGDSYEQYF. This chain uses TRBV7-8 with TRBJ2-7, with TRBD1 as a possible D gene (6 bases). V lost 8 bases and J 4 bases, leaving 18 bases between the germline ends. CDR3 length: 14 amino acids. The germline V gene encodes CDR1 SGHVS and CDR2 FQNEAQ.

This chain connects TRBV4-3 to TRBJ2-3; 9 bases are shared with TRBD2. Germline V CDR1 and CDR2: LGHNA, YSLEER. The ends lost 1 base at V and 4 bases at J; junction bases unmatched: 15. This CDR3 has 19 amino acids. The CDR3: CASSQGGAGGRALADTQYF. In nucleotides, the CDR3 is TGCGCCAGCAGCCAAGGGGGGGCCGGCGGGAGGGCCCTCGCAGATACGCAGTATTTT.

The chain links TRBV5-1 to TRBJ2-5; TRBD1 aligns across 8 bases. Germline V lookup: CDR1 SGHRS, CDR2 YFSETQ. The CDR3 is 14 amino acids. After removal of 6 bases from V and 5 bases from J, the junction contained 9 bases not matched to a gene. DNA of the CDR3: TGCGCCAGCAACATACAGGGGGATGGGGAGACCCAGTACTTC. It yields the protein CASNIQGDGETQYF.

The chain is built from TRBV4-1 and TRBJ1-2; TRBD1 is a possible D gene (5 bases). CDR1 is MGHRA and CDR2 is YSYEKL in the germline V gene. The CDR3 runs 15 residues. Deletions cut 3 bases from V and 4 bases from J, with 15 bases between. The CDR3 here is CASSQKVQQGYGYTF. CDR3 coding DNA: TGCGCCAGCAGCCAGAAGGTCCAGCAGGGCTATGGCTACACCTTC.